This TCR beta chain was captured by sequencing in a study of naive and memory T cell subsets. Two oligonucleotides, mixed equimolar, formed the beta constant-region primer covering TRBC1 and TRBC2. Ligated cDNA was amplified by four rounds of PCR with nested alpha and beta constant-region primers and SP2. MiXCR, applied by TCRdb to the UMI-ligation and nested PCR reads, yields one record per CDR3 protein. The sample lists around 110,000 distinct CDR3 sequences, about 36% occurring once. Trimming took 10 bases from V and 5 from J, leaving 16 bases between them. CDR3 length equals 13 residues. Sequencing used central memory CD4+ T cells from blood. The sequence derives from a human donor in good health. The chain joins TRBV12-3 or TRBV12-4 to TRBJ2-3, with D tentatively TRBD1 (5 bases). CDR3 bases: TGTGCCACCGAGCAGGGATTGAGAGATACGCAGTATTTT. Protein: CATEQGLRDTQYF.